The clone carrying this TCR beta chain has just a few counts. The target antigen is unknown. The sample is drawn from a study of naive and memory T cell subsets. The beta constant-region primer was an equimolar mix of two oligonucleotides covering TRBC1 and TRBC2. Nested alpha and beta constant-region primers with the SP2 primer drove four PCR rounds on ligated cDNA. The cDNA 3' end received a ligated single-stranded oligonucleotide carrying the SP2 primer and a 12-nucleotide UMI. TCRdb ran MiXCR on the UMI-ligation and nested PCR reads and lists one entry per CDR3 protein. Of roughly 100,000 distinct CDR3 sequences in the sample, more than 12% were seen once. Germline trimming cut 1 base from V and 5 bases from J; bases unmatched to any gene: 4. The CDR3 runs 15 residues. In germline, CDR1 is LGHNA, CDR2 YSLEER. General study results and limits: Activation and differentiation may alter RNA-based TCR counts. Over 95% of naive TCR sequences appeared only once, unlike memory subsets. Naive repertoires, especially CD8, held a few larger clonotypes, possibly memory cells re-expressing CD45RA.

Four subsets defined by CD45RA and CD27 were sorted after CD3, CD4, CD8 and live/dead staining. This clonotype originated in a human donor in good health. The material sequenced was naive CD8+ T cells from blood. The chain employs TRBV4-3 and TRBJ1-2; 10 nucleotides line up with TRBD1. The CDR3 DNA reads TGCGCCAGCAGCCAAGCGACAGGGGGCGAGTATGGCTACACCTTC. It specifies CASSQATGGEYGYTF.